Included here is one TCR beta chain sequence, with context. The antigen remains unidentified. Intraepithelial and lamina propria lymphocytes were freed from processed graft tissue. These data originate in a study of graft-versus-host responses after intestinal transplantation. As for the study in general: Each recipient received anti-thymocyte globulin induction, then tacrolimus and steroids for about 3 years.

V gave up 6 bases and J gave up 3 bases; unmatched junction bases: 1. In germline, CDR1 is MRHNA, CDR2 SNTAGT. This CDR3 is 14 amino acids long. Broader study findings: Researchers found peak circulating GvH clone levels linked to early post-transplant HvG declines. Within allografts, high graft-versus-host to host-versus-graft clonal ratios were seen among patients with graft-donor T cell macrochimerism. The authors found GvH clones in recipient marrow, some appearing first in ileum or blood.

Sequencing was performed with immunoSEQ multiplex PCR; in TCRdb, only in-frame clones are kept and a portion is missing. The sample lists about 15,000 clones; roughly 60% were seen once. The clonotype comes from a human patient who received an intestinal transplant, so some T cells may come from the graft donor. The sequencing here drew on ileum tissue, taken 524 days after transplant. The rearrangement links TRBV6-4 to TRBJ2-5; 13 positions agree with TRBD2. The CDR3 here is CASSGLAGEETQYF. In nucleotides, the CDR3 is TGTGCCAGCAGCGGACTAGCGGGGGAAGAGACCCAGTACTTC.